This TCR beta chain emerged from a study of shared clonotypes between healthy human individuals. Clones were sequenced by immunoSEQ multiplex PCR, and TCRdb holds only the in-frame ones, with some missing. The sample lists around 980,000 clones, roughly 74% occurring once. Study-level findings and limits: Among the subsets, naive ones generally showed larger estimated richness than memory ones. Clonotype sharing among donors likely depends on sequencing depth. In a few donors, about 5% of naive CD4 clonotypes appeared in common.

Germline values: CDR1 LGHNA, CDR2 YNFKEQ. The CDR3 extends over 14 amino acids. Trimming removed 0 bases from V and 2 bases from J, with 8 bases in between. This clone was observed once. What it binds is unknown. Sequencing input: memory CD4+ T cells from PBMCs. The subset denotes: CD45RA-negative fraction. The chain is built from TRBV4-2 and TRBJ2-7, with D unclear. The receptor was isolated from a man between 18 and 35 years old in good health. Some clones in this sample may be carry-over from other donors' samples. CDR3 nucleotides: TGTGCCAGCAGCCAAGAGGCTAGGACCTACGAGCAGTACTTC. This sequence encodes CASSQEARTYEQYF.